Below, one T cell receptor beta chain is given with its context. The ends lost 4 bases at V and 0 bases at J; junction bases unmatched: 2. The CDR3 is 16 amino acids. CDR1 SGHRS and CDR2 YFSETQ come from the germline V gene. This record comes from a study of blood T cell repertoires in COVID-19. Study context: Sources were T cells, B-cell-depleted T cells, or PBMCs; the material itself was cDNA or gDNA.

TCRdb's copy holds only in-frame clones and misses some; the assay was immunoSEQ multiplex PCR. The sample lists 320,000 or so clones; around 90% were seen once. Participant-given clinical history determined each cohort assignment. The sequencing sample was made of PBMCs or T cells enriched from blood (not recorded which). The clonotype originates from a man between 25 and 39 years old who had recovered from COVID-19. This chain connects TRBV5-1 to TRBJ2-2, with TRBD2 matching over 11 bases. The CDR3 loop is CASSGTSGPNTGELFF. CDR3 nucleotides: TGCGCCAGCAGCGGGACTAGCGGACCGAACACCGGGGAGCTGTTTTTT.